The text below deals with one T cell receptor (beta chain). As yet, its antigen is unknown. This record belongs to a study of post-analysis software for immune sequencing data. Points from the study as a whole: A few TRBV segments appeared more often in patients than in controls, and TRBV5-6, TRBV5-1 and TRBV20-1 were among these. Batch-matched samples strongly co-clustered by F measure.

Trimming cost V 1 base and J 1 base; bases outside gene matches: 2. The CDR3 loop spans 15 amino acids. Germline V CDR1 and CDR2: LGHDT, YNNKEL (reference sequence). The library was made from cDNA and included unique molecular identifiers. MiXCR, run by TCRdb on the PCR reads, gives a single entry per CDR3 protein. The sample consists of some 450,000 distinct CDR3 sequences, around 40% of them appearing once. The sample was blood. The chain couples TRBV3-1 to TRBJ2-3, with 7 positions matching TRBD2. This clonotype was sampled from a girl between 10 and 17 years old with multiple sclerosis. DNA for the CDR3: TGTGCCAGCAGCCAAGGCGGGGGACGCACAGATACGCAGTATTTT. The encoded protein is CASSQGGGRTDTQYF.